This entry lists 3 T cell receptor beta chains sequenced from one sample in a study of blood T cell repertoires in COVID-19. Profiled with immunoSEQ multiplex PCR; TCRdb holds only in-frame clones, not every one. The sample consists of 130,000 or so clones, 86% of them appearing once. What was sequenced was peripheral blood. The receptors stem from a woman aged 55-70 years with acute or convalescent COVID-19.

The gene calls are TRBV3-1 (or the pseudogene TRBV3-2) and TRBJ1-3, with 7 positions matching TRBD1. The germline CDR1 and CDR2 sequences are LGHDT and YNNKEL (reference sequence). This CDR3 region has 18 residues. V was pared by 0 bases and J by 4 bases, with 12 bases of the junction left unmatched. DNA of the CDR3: TGTGCCAGCAGCCAAGATTTGCACAGGGGTTTGTCCGGAAACACCATATATTTT. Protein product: CASSQDLHRGLSGNTIYF.

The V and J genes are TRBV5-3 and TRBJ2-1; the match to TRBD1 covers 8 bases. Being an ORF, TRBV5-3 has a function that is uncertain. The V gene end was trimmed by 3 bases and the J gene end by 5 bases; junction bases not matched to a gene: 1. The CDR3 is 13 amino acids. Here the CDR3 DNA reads TGTGCCAGAAGCTCGACAGGGGACAATGAGCAGTTCTTC. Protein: CARSSTGDNEQFF.

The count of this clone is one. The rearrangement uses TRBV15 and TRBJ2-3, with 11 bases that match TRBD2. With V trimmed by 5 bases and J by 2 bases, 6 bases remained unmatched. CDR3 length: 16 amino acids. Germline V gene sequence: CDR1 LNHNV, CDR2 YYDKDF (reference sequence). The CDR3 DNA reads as TGTGCCACCAGCGTTGGGACTAGCGGCCCCACAGATACGCAGTATTTT. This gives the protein CATSVGTSGPTDTQYF.